This is a list of T cell receptor beta chains from one sample in a study of post-analysis software for immune sequencing data. TCRdb independently ran MiXCR on the PCR reads; one entry per CDR3 protein. The table has under 650,000 distinct CDR3 sequences, about 40% seen once. The sequenced material came from blood. The receptors originated from a girl under 18 with multiple sclerosis. Both conserved end residues are part of each CDR3. A D gene is named only where the DNA matches it firmly. Clone sizes are given selectively: once, few, many, or a class where the clone is expanded.

clone size	V gene	J gene	D gene	CDR3 protein	CDR3 DNA
once	TRBV6-5	TRBJ2-7	-	CASSRSGGSYNEQYF	TGTGCCAGCAGTCGGTCTGGGGGGTCCTACAATGAGCAGTACTTC
few	TRBV6-5	TRBJ2-7	-	CASSYSATAAYEQYF	TGTGCCAGCAGTTACTCCGCGACCGCTGCCTACGAGCAGTACTTC
few	TRBV20-1	TRBJ2-1	-	CSANTGLGDNEQFF	TGCAGTGCCAACACAGGGCTAGGGGACAATGAGCAGTTCTTC
-	TRBV29-1	TRBJ1-4	-	CSVEDQMAHGDEKLFF	TGCAGCGTTGAAGATCAGATGGCCCACGGAGATGAAAAACTGTTTTTT
-	TRBV27	TRBJ2-4	-	CASSLGDNRDIQYF	TGTGCCAGCAGTTTAGGGGACAATAGGGACATTCAGTACTTC
-	TRBV18	TRBJ2-7	-	CASPLQARDEQYF	TGTGCCAGCCCCCTTCAAGCTAGAGACGAGCAGTACTTC
-	TRBV5-1	TRBJ2-3	TRBD1	CASSLPGQGIDTQYF	TGCGCCAGCAGCCTACCGGGACAGGGAATAGATACGCAGTATTTT
-	TRBV10-3	TRBJ2-3	TRBD2	CAISVTAGSGISDTQYF	TGTGCCATCAGTGTAACCGCCGGTAGCGGGATATCGGATACGCAGTATTTT
-	TRBV7-9	TRBJ1-2	-	CASSPGGGGNYGYTF	TGTGCCAGCAGCCCCGGCGGAGGCGGTAACTATGGCTACACCTTC
-	TRBV20-1	TRBJ2-1	TRBD2	CSTTVVAGGWNEQFF	TGCAGTACTACTGTGGTAGCGGGGGGTTGGAATGAGCAGTTCTTC
-	TRBV7-2	TRBJ2-1	-	CASSSPGFRNEQFF	TGTGCCAGCAGCTCCCCAGGGTTCAGAAATGAGCAGTTCTTC
-	TRBV6-5	TRBJ1-1	-	CASSYHRDKGREAFF	TGTGCCAGCAGTTACCACCGGGACAAGGGACGTGAAGCTTTCTTT
-	TRBV20-1	TRBJ2-1	TRBD2	CSASLLAGYNEQFF	TGCAGTGCTAGTTTGCTAGCGGGATATAATGAGCAGTTCTTC
-	TRBV13	TRBJ1-4	-	CASSYLREKLFF	TGTGCCAGCAGCTACCTCAGAGAAAAACTGTTTTTT
few	TRBV29-1	TRBJ2-1	-	CSGEAGAKRDEQFF	TGCAGCGGGGAGGCGGGGGCAAAGAGGGATGAGCAGTTCTTC
-	TRBV21-1	TRBJ1-2	-	CASSKHYRDRDYGYTF	TGTGCCAGCAGCAAACATTACAGGGACAGAGACTATGGCTACACCTTC
few	TRBV12-3/TRBV12-4	TRBJ1-5	-	CASTQQGPQHF	TGTGCCAGCACCCAACAAGGGCCCCAGCATTTT
-	TRBV12-3/TRBV12-4	TRBJ1-2	-	CASTLDYYGDTF	TGTGCCAGCACTCTAGACTACTATGGCGACACCTTC
-	TRBV7-2	TRBJ1-1	-	CASSLGLVGMNTEAFF	TGTGCCAGCAGCTTAGGTCTTGTGGGAATGAACACTGAAGCTTTCTTT
-	TRBV5-6	TRBJ1-5	-	CASSLTGANQPQHF	TGTGCCAGCAGCTTAACCGGGGCCAATCAGCCCCAGCATTTT
-	TRBV12-3/TRBV12-4	TRBJ1-2	-	CASSHKVGRGYTF	TGTGCCAGCAGTCACAAGGTGGGGCGGGGCTACACCTTC
-	TRBV10-3	TRBJ2-7	-	CAISPLGSTYEQYF	TGTGCCATCAGTCCTCTTGGCAGTACCTACGAGCAGTACTTC
-	TRBV24-1	TRBJ2-3	-	CATSDSRRADRTDTQYF	TGTGCCACCAGTGATTCGCGACGAGCGGATAGAACAGATACGCAGTATTTT
-	TRBV6-5	TRBJ1-5	-	CASSYSVGSNQPQHF	TGTGCCAGCAGTTACTCCGTTGGTAGCAATCAGCCCCAGCATTTT
-	TRBV6-5	TRBJ2-3	TRBD2	CASSYSGLAADTQYF	TGTGCCAGCAGTTACTCCGGACTAGCGGCGGATACGCAGTATTTT
-	TRBV25-1	TRBJ1-2	TRBD1	CASSGQGARGYTF	TGTGCCAGCAGTGGGCAGGGGGCACGGGGCTACACCTTC
-	TRBV13	TRBJ2-2	-	CASSEGLENTGELFF	TGTGCCAGCAGCGAGGGACTGGAGAACACCGGGGAGCTGTTTTTT
-	TRBV7-9	TRBJ2-7	TRBD1	CASSLGTGGLYEQYF	TGTGCCAGCAGCTTAGGGACAGGGGGCCTCTACGAGCAGTACTTC
few	TRBV2	TRBJ2-3	-	CASSEAGTTASTDTQYF	TGTGCCAGCAGTGAAGCGGGCACAACCGCTAGCACAGATACGCAGTATTTT
few	TRBV12-3/TRBV12-4	TRBJ2-7	TRBD2	CASSLTSGTSYEQYF	TGTGCCAGCAGTTTAACTAGCGGTACCTCCTACGAGCAGTACTTC
few	TRBV29-1	TRBJ2-4	-	CSVEKPEGNIQYF	TGCAGCGTTGAGAAGCCGGAGGGCAACATTCAGTACTTC
few	TRBV29-1	TRBJ1-1	-	CSVDLGIGEAFF	TGCAGCGTTGACCTGGGGATCGGTGAAGCTTTCTTT